One sample yielded the 9 T cell receptor beta chains listed below, sequenced in a study of T cell repertoires in cytomegalovirus infection. No antigen has been identified for these receptors. TCRdb itself ran the reads through MiXCR, one entry per CDR3 protein. This repertoire shows about 770,000 distinct CDR3 sequences, 25% to 35% found once; its top ten account for over 10%. The sequencing used cultured CD8+ T cells from PBMCs, collected from culture after CMV antigen stimulation. The receptors here all came from a human donor in good health (CMV status not recorded). Some clones in this sample may be carry-over from other donors' samples.

The genes are TRBV25-1 and TRBJ1-2; 7 bases are shared with TRBD1. CDR1 is MGHDK and CDR2 is SYGVNS in the germline V gene. The CDR3 is 16 amino acids. V dropped 0 bases and J dropped 7; count of bases not matched to a gene: 11. This CDR3 reads CASSEYFEGALTGYTF. The CDR3 DNA sequence: TGTGCCAGCAGTGAATATTTCGAGGGGGCGCTTACTGGCTACACCTTC.

This clonotype was recorded only once. V gene TRBV27 combines with J gene TRBJ2-3; D unclear. CDR3 length equals 14 residues. CDR1 MNHEY and CDR2 SMNVEV come from the germline V gene (reference sequence). The germline V and J ends were trimmed by 3 bases and 2 bases, with 9 bases remaining between them. The CDR3 sequence: CASSFLGFTDTQYF. For the CDR3, the DNA is TGTGCCAGCAGTTTTTTGGGTTTCACAGATACGCAGTATTTT.

This clonotype was observed a few times. The gene calls are TRBV11-3 and TRBJ2-6; D is unresolved. V was cut by 6 bases and J by 3 bases, with 6 bases left in between. Germline V gene sequence: CDR1 SGHNT, CDR2 YENEEA. CDR3 length: 13 residues. CDR3 coding DNA: TGTGCCAGCAGTGAATTTGGGGCCAACGTCCTGACTTTC. This gives the protein CASSEFGANVLTF. The variable domain in full, completed from reference TRBV11-3 and TRBJ2-6, reads EAGVVQSPRYKIIEKKQPVAFWCNPISGHNTLYWYLQNLGQGPELLIRYENEEAVDDSQLPKDRFSAERLKGVDSTLKIQPAELGDSAVYLCASSEFGANVLTFGAGSRLTVL.

This clonotype was seen a handful of times. J is TRBJ2-3 and V is TRBV27; D is ambiguous. The CDR3 has 13 amino acids. Trimming cost V 8 bases and J 4 bases, with 13 bases left between them. Germline V gene lookup returns CDR1 MNHEY and CDR2 SMNVEV (reference sequence). CDR3 bases: TGTGCCAGCGGGTACGCCCGATCAGATACGCAGTATTTT. Its protein is CASGYARSDTQYF.

Details on this clonotype: A much larger clone differs from this one at a single base, so this may be a read error. The chain links TRBV7-6 to TRBJ2-7; D might be TRBD1 or TRBD2, each matching 5 bases. This CDR3 has 14 residues. Germline lookup yields CDR1 SGHVS and CDR2 FNYEAQ. The CDR3 is CASSLGTESYKQYV. For the CDR3, the DNA is TGTGCCAGCAGCCTCGGGACGGAAAGCTACAAGCAGTACGTC.

This clonotype was seen only a few times. The chain uses TRBV19 and TRBJ1-1, with D possibly matching TRBD1 (5 bases). CDR3 length: 12 residues. Germline V lookup: CDR1 LNHDA, CDR2 SQIVND (reference sequence). V was trimmed by 8 bases and J by 1 base, leaving 8 bases between them. The CDR3 here is CASGHTNTEAFF. DNA of the CDR3: TGTGCCAGTGGACACACGAACACTGAAGCTTTCTTT.

This clonotype was found a few times. The V gene is TRBV12-3 or TRBV12-4, the J gene TRBJ1-2; D is unclear. V was shortened by 1 base and J by 8 bases, with 17 bases between the two germline ends. This CDR3 spans 15 amino acids. For the CDR3, the DNA is TGTGCCAGCAGTTTAGTGTGGTCCGACCATCGAGGCTACACCTTC. This translates into CASSLVWSDHRGYTF.

This clonotype showed up just a few times. V is TRBV7-8 and J is TRBJ1-1; a possible D gene is TRBD1 (5 bases). CDR3 length: 14 residues. With 4 bases removed from V and 4 bases from J, the gap between germline ends came to 13 bases. Germline CDR1 is SGHVS and CDR2 is FQNEAQ. CDR3 loop: CASSYMGPSTEAFF. The CDR3 bases are TGTGCCAGCAGCTACATGGGACCTAGCACTGAAGCTTTCTTT.

Regarding this clonotype: A much larger clone lies a single base off, so this may be a read error. This chain joins TRBV7-8 and TRBJ1-5, with D possibly matching TRBD1 (5 bases). V was shortened by 6 bases and J by 6 bases, with 12 bases between the two germline ends. Germline loops: CDR1 SGHVS, CDR2 FQNEAQ. The CDR3 is made up of 13 amino acids. CDR3 bases: TGTGCCAGCAGTCCAGACAGTGGTCAGCCCCAGCATTTT. It yields the protein CASSPDSGQPQHF.